The rows below give T cell receptor beta chains drawn from one sample of a study of shared clonotypes between healthy human individuals. This table comes from immunoSEQ multiplex PCR, and its TCRdb copy is limited to in-frame clones, with some not included. There are about 2 million clones in the sample; over 85% occur only once, and around 1.2% lies in the top ten. Sequenced input: naive CD8+ T cells sorted from blood. The receptors derive from a man younger than 35 in good health. Each CDR3 is given with its conserved first and last residue. A D gene is named only where the DNA matches it firmly. Expanded clones get a size class; other rows say once, few or many, or leave the size out.

j_call v_call clone_size d_call cdr3_aa cdr3_nt
TRBJ2-7 TRBV4-1 once TRBD2 CASSQDGGREGYEQYF TGCGCCAGCAGCCAAGATGGAGGCAGGGAGGGCTACGAGCAGTACTTC
TRBJ2-3 TRBV7-3 NA NA CASSSEGSTDTQYF TGTGCCAGCAGCTCTGAAGGGAGCACAGATACGCAGTATTTT
TRBJ2-3 TRBV7-9 NA TRBD2 CASSSAGTSGRAEGDTQYF TGTGCCAGCAGCTCCGCCGGGACTAGCGGGAGGGCCGAAGGAGATACGCAGTATTTT
TRBJ2-2 TRBV6-1 NA NA CASSAAGGTGELFF TGTGCCAGCAGTGCAGCAGGAGGCACCGGGGAGCTGTTTTTT
TRBJ1-5 TRBV10-3 NA TRBD1 CAISELDRVSYSNQPQHF TGTGCCATCAGTGAGTTGGACAGGGTCAGCTATAGCAATCAGCCCCAGCATTTT
TRBJ2-1 TRBV2 NA TRBD2 CASSVTSGSEQFF TGTGCCAGCAGTGTAACTAGCGGAAGTGAGCAGTTCTTC
TRBJ1-1 TRBV5-4 NA NA CASSLQGLGDTEAFF TGTGCCAGCAGCTTACAGGGTTTGGGGGACACTGAAGCTTTCTTT
TRBJ1-4 TRBV4-1 NA NA CASSQSIDSFEKLFF TGCGCCAGCAGCCAATCTATCGACAGCTTTGAAAAACTGTTTTTT
TRBJ2-3 TRBV10-3 NA TRBD2 CAISEDYGTSGGADTQYF TGTGCCATCAGTGAGGACTACGGGACTAGCGGGGGGGCAGATACGCAGTATTTT
TRBJ1-4 TRBV6-1 NA NA CASSDSKVPNEKLFF TGTGCCAGCAGTGACTCCAAAGTTCCCAATGAAAAACTGTTTTTT
TRBJ2-6 TRBV5-1 NA NA CASKVSGANVLTF TGCGCCAGCAAGGTCTCTGGGGCCAACGTCCTGACTTTC
TRBJ2-7 TRBV6-5 NA NA CASSYSIGTETYEQYF TGTGCCAGCAGTTACTCGATAGGGACTGAGACCTACGAGCAGTACTTC
TRBJ1-1 TRBV2 NA TRBD1 CASSPGTGYPEAFF TGTGCCAGCAGCCCCGGGACAGGGTACCCTGAAGCTTTCTTT
TRBJ2-7 TRBV5-1 once NA CASSLVDTGTSYEQYF TGCGCCAGCAGCTTGGTCGACACCGGGACATCCTACGAGCAGTACTTC
TRBJ2-7 TRBV5-5 NA NA CASSLTAYEQYF TGTGCCAGCAGCTTGACTGCCTACGAGCAGTACTTC
TRBJ1-6 TRBV28 NA NA CASSLGVSSYNSPLHF TGTGCCAGCAGTTTAGGCGTGAGCTCCTATAATTCACCCCTCCACTTT
TRBJ2-7 TRBV5-4 once NA CASSLALAYEQYF TGTGCCAGCAGCTTGGCCCTGGCCTACGAGCAGTACTTC
TRBJ2-1 TRBV5-6 NA NA CASSLNRHGLSYNEQFF TGTGCCAGCAGCTTGAATCGGCACGGCCTATCCTACAATGAGCAGTTCTTC
TRBJ2-7 TRBV19 NA NA CASSGGHWAYEQYF TGTGCCAGTAGTGGTGGGCATTGGGCCTACGAGCAGTACTTC
TRBJ1-6 TRBV5-3 NA NA CARSLAPQGEPYNSPLHF TGTGCCAGAAGCTTGGCCCCACAGGGTGAGCCCTATAATTCACCCCTCCACTTT
TRBJ1-1 TRBV4-1 NA NA CASSQDGVGNTEAFF TGCGCCAGCAGCCAAGATGGGGTTGGGAACACTGAAGCTTTCTTT
TRBJ2-7 TRBV14 NA TRBD2 CASSPTSGGAYEQYF TGTGCCAGCAGCCCGACTAGCGGGGGGGCCTACGAGCAGTACTTC
TRBJ2-1 TRBV4-1 NA NA CASSEGLGNEQFF TGCGCCAGCAGCGAGGGGTTGGGCAATGAGCAGTTCTTC